These T cell receptor beta chains were read from a single sample in a study of post-analysis software for immune sequencing data. TCRdb passed the PCR reads through MiXCR, listing each CDR3 protein once. The sample carries roughly 600,000 distinct CDR3 sequences, about 44% recorded once. Sequencing used blood. The receptors come from a girl between 5 and 17 years old with multiple sclerosis. Each CDR3 is given with its conserved first and last residue. Fields, in order: CDR3 protein, CDR3 DNA, V gene, D gene, J gene, clone size. A D gene is named only where the DNA matches it firmly. The size of a clone is reported for some rows only, either as once, few or many, or as a class for expanded clones.

cdr3_aa: CASSLRDDISIFTYEQYF
cdr3_nt: TGCGCCAGCAGCCTTAGAGACGACATTAGCATATTTACCTACGAGCAGTACTTC
v_call: TRBV4-1
d_call: NA
j_call: TRBJ2-7
clone_size: NA

cdr3_aa: CASSYSPIGGVYNEQFF
cdr3_nt: TGTGCCAGCAGTTACTCCCCTATCGGGGGGGTATACAATGAGCAGTTCTTC
v_call: TRBV6-2/TRBV6-3
d_call: TRBD2
j_call: TRBJ2-1
clone_size: NA

cdr3_aa: CASKPTSGGANEQFF
cdr3_nt: TGTGCCAGCAAACCGACTAGCGGGGGGGCCAATGAGCAGTTCTTC
v_call: TRBV12-3/TRBV12-4
d_call: TRBD2
j_call: TRBJ2-1
clone_size: NA

cdr3_aa: CASSNRDSSYGYTF
cdr3_nt: TGTGCCAGCAGCAATCGGGACAGCTCCTATGGCTACACCTTC
v_call: TRBV21-1
d_call: NA
j_call: TRBJ1-2
clone_size: NA

cdr3_aa: CASRTGIAIQPQHF
cdr3_nt: TGTGCCAGCAGAACAGGGATAGCAATTCAGCCCCAGCATTTT
v_call: TRBV7-8
d_call: NA
j_call: TRBJ1-5
clone_size: NA

cdr3_aa: CASSIGQYQQYF
cdr3_nt: TGTGCCAGCAGCATCGGACAGTATCAGCAGTACTTC
v_call: TRBV7-9
d_call: NA
j_call: TRBJ2-5
clone_size: NA

cdr3_aa: CASGLRGTDTQYF
cdr3_nt: TGTGCTAGTGGTTTGAGGGGGACAGATACGCAGTATTTT
v_call: TRBV12-5
d_call: NA
j_call: TRBJ2-3
clone_size: NA

cdr3_aa: CASSLKRGGFQDTQYF
cdr3_nt: TGTGCCAGCAGTTTGAAGCGGGGGGGCTTTCAAGATACGCAGTATTTT
v_call: TRBV12-3/TRBV12-4
d_call: TRBD2
j_call: TRBJ2-3
clone_size: NA

cdr3_aa: CASSLWVPDTQYF
cdr3_nt: TGTGCCAGCAGCCTATGGGTCCCAGATACGCAGTATTTT
v_call: TRBV7-2
d_call: NA
j_call: TRBJ2-3
clone_size: NA

cdr3_aa: CASSVRPGSNEKLFF
cdr3_nt: TGTGCCAGCAGTGTTCGGCCAGGGTCAAATGAAAAACTGTTTTTT
v_call: TRBV2
d_call: NA
j_call: TRBJ1-4
clone_size: NA

cdr3_aa: CASSVEPFDGNTEAFF
cdr3_nt: TGTGCCAGCAGCGTAGAGCCCTTCGACGGGAACACTGAAGCTTTCTTT
v_call: TRBV9
d_call: NA
j_call: TRBJ1-1
clone_size: once

cdr3_aa: CSARDPTENYGYTF
cdr3_nt: TGCAGTGCTAGAGACCCGACCGAGAACTATGGCTACACCTTC
v_call: TRBV20-1
d_call: NA
j_call: TRBJ1-2
clone_size: NA

cdr3_aa: CASSPVGDQETQYF
cdr3_nt: TGTGCCAGCTCACCGGTAGGGGACCAAGAGACCCAGTACTTC
v_call: TRBV18
d_call: NA
j_call: TRBJ2-5
clone_size: NA

cdr3_aa: CASSATDSNQPQHF
cdr3_nt: TGTGCCAGCAGTGCTACAGATAGCAATCAGCCCCAGCATTTT
v_call: TRBV6-5
d_call: NA
j_call: TRBJ1-5
clone_size: NA

cdr3_aa: CASSENGYTF
cdr3_nt: TGTGCCAGCAGTGAAAATGGCTACACCTTC
v_call: TRBV25-1
d_call: NA
j_call: TRBJ1-2
clone_size: NA

cdr3_aa: CASSDGAKNIQYF
cdr3_nt: TGTGCCAGCAGTGACGGGGCCAAAAACATTCAGTACTTC
v_call: TRBV6-4
d_call: NA
j_call: TRBJ2-4
clone_size: once

cdr3_aa: CASSLTGATYEQYF
cdr3_nt: TGTGCCAGCAGCTTGACTGGTGCCACCTACGAGCAGTACTTC
v_call: TRBV7-9
d_call: NA
j_call: TRBJ2-7
clone_size: few

cdr3_aa: CASIAEYTDTQYF
cdr3_nt: TGCGCCAGCATAGCGGAATACACAGATACGCAGTATTTT
v_call: TRBV5-1
d_call: NA
j_call: TRBJ2-3
clone_size: NA

cdr3_aa: CASSQDRLQGNEQFF
cdr3_nt: TGTGCCAGCAGCCAAGATCGGCTACAAGGCAATGAGCAGTTCTTC
v_call: TRBV4-2
d_call: NA
j_call: TRBJ2-1
clone_size: NA

cdr3_aa: CASEGGDERAKNIQYF
cdr3_nt: TGTGCCAGCGAAGGGGGAGACGAGAGGGCCAAAAACATTCAGTACTTC
v_call: TRBV6-6
d_call: NA
j_call: TRBJ2-4
clone_size: NA

cdr3_aa: CASTPGQVNTEAFF
cdr3_nt: TGTGCCAGCACCCCAGGGCAAGTTAACACTGAAGCTTTCTTT
v_call: TRBV12-3/TRBV12-4
d_call: NA
j_call: TRBJ1-1
clone_size: NA

cdr3_aa: CATSDSRGRDNEQFF
cdr3_nt: TGTGCCACCAGTGATTCTAGGGGGCGGGACAATGAGCAGTTCTTC
v_call: TRBV24-1
d_call: TRBD1
j_call: TRBJ2-1
clone_size: few

cdr3_aa: CASSLGGKNTDAQYF
cdr3_nt: TGTGCCAGCAGTTTAGGCGGGAAGAACACAGATGCGCAGTATTTT
v_call: TRBV12-3/TRBV12-4
d_call: NA
j_call: TRBJ2-3
clone_size: NA

cdr3_aa: CASNHARGAGYGYTF
cdr3_nt: TGTGCCAGCAACCATGCTCGGGGGGCCGGCTATGGCTACACCTTC
v_call: TRBV6-5
d_call: NA
j_call: TRBJ1-2
clone_size: NA

cdr3_aa: CASTQTGGAFGEQYF
cdr3_nt: TGTGCCAGCACACAAACAGGGGGCGCATTCGGCGAGCAGTACTTC
v_call: TRBV12-3/TRBV12-4
d_call: TRBD1
j_call: TRBJ2-7
clone_size: few

cdr3_aa: CASSLATDTQYF
cdr3_nt: TGTGCCAGCAGCTTGGCCACAGATACGCAGTATTTT
v_call: TRBV12-3/TRBV12-4
d_call: NA
j_call: TRBJ2-3
clone_size: many

cdr3_aa: CASSLDRGKDGYTF
cdr3_nt: TGTGCCAGCAGCTTGGACAGAGGCAAGGATGGCTACACCTTC
v_call: TRBV7-9
d_call: NA
j_call: TRBJ1-2
clone_size: NA

cdr3_aa: CATSRGDVRPPEQYF
cdr3_nt: TGTGCCACCAGCAGAGGGGACGTTCGCCCCCCGGAGCAGTACTTC
v_call: TRBV15
d_call: NA
j_call: TRBJ2-4
clone_size: few

cdr3_aa: CASSQSRGSYTF
cdr3_nt: TGTGCCAGCAGCCAGTCAAGGGGGAGCTACACCTTC
v_call: TRBV3-1
d_call: NA
j_call: TRBJ1-2
clone_size: NA

cdr3_aa: CSVGTSGRNEQYF
cdr3_nt: TGCAGCGTTGGGACTAGCGGGCGGAACGAGCAGTACTTC
v_call: TRBV29-1
d_call: TRBD2
j_call: TRBJ2-7
clone_size: few

cdr3_aa: CASSFKGTLDEQYF
cdr3_nt: TGTGCCAGCAGTTTCAAGGGAACCCTCGACGAGCAGTACTTC
v_call: TRBV12-3/TRBV12-4
d_call: NA
j_call: TRBJ2-7
clone_size: NA

cdr3_aa: CASSQEHEQYF
cdr3_nt: TGCGCCAGCAGCCAAGAGCACGAGCAGTACTTC
v_call: TRBV4-1
d_call: NA
j_call: TRBJ2-7
clone_size: NA

cdr3_aa: CASSLASGGGETQYF
cdr3_nt: TGTGCCAGCAGCTTAGCTAGCGGGGGGGGAGAGACCCAGTACTTC
v_call: TRBV7-2
d_call: TRBD2
j_call: TRBJ2-5
clone_size: NA

cdr3_aa: CASRDGQGRGYGYTF
cdr3_nt: TGTGCCAGCAGAGACGGACAGGGCCGGGGCTATGGCTACACCTTC
v_call: TRBV2
d_call: TRBD1
j_call: TRBJ1-2
clone_size: NA

cdr3_aa: CASSHDRDRYTF
cdr3_nt: TGTGCCAGCAGCCACGACAGGGACCGCTACACCTTC
v_call: TRBV7-8
d_call: TRBD1
j_call: TRBJ1-2
clone_size: NA

cdr3_aa: CASSSGTQGQYF
cdr3_nt: TGTGCCAGCAGCTCCGGGACTCAGGGCCAGTACTTC
v_call: TRBV11-1
d_call: NA
j_call: TRBJ2-4
clone_size: NA

cdr3_aa: CSAVRGQVYEQYF
cdr3_nt: TGCAGTGCTGTACGCGGACAGGTCTACGAGCAGTACTTC
v_call: TRBV20-1
d_call: TRBD1
j_call: TRBJ2-7
clone_size: NA

cdr3_aa: CASSSSRGQETQYF
cdr3_nt: TGTGCCAGCAGCTCCTCCCGGGGGCAAGAGACCCAGTACTTC
v_call: TRBV5-5
d_call: NA
j_call: TRBJ2-5
clone_size: NA

cdr3_aa: CASSEAQAGYISTFSNQPQHF
cdr3_nt: TGTGCCAGCAGTGAAGCACAGGCCGGCTACATCTCGACCTTCAGCAATCAGCCCCAGCATTTT
v_call: TRBV6-1
d_call: NA
j_call: TRBJ1-5
clone_size: once

cdr3_aa: CASSLTGPRTDAEYF
cdr3_nt: TGTGCCAGCAGTTTAACCGGTCCGCGAACAGATGCGGAGTATTTT
v_call: TRBV12-3/TRBV12-4
d_call: NA
j_call: TRBJ2-3
clone_size: NA